This T cell receptor beta chain was profiled in a study of cytomegalovirus exposure and HLA in healthy donors. Study-level findings and limits: Some V segments (TRBV6-2 and TRBV6-3 among them) were excluded as indistinguishable. Researchers counted some 150 TCR beta chains as cytomegalovirus-associated. In a later analysis, across HLA loci, associated TCR counts were highest for DRB1, lowest for HLA-C.

With 60 Vbeta and 13 Jbeta primers, the PCR was carried out. Using immunoSEQ multiplex PCR, the repertoire was profiled, and TCRdb retains in-frame clones only, with some absent. Of some 120,000 clones in the sample, roughly 80% were seen once. The CDR3 is made up of 16 amino acids. V was clipped by 0 bases and J by 3 bases, with 15 bases between them. Germline V gene lookup returns CDR1 SNHLY and CDR2 FYNNEI. This clone was observed a handful of times. Antigen specificity is unknown. The origin of this receptor is a woman in her forties in good health and CMV-seropositive. The chain carries TRBV2 and TRBJ2-7, with a tentative D call TRBD2 (7 bases). Sequenced material: PBMCs. The CDR3 is CASSEAGGGSGYEQYF. The CDR3 DNA sequence: TGTGCCAGCAGTGAAGCGGGGGGCGGGAGCGGCTACGAGCAGTACTTC.